These 15 T cell receptor beta chains were all obtained from the same sample, sequenced in a study of human T cells and chemical hapten exposure. Time point denoted: patch test 1, 2 weeks after DPC sensitization. The sample's treatment: therapeutic diphenylcyclopropenone sensitization with weekly scalp DPC. TCRdb used MiXCR to reprocess the RACE reads, holding one entry per CDR3 protein. In the table there are 90,000 or so distinct CDR3 sequences, roughly 10% of which are singletons. The sequencing used whole blood, collected in connection with sensitization to the hapten diphenylcyclopropenone (DPC). The receptors originated from a man aged 35-49 years with alopecia areata. Some clones in this sample may be carry-over from other donors' samples.

This sequence joins TRBV11-3 and TRBJ2-7; 8 bases agree with TRBD1. Trimming cost V 1 base and J 4 bases; bases outside gene matches: 12. Germline loops: CDR1 SGHNT, CDR2 YENEEA. This CDR3 is 17 amino acids long. The chain's CDR3 is CASSLAPDRVRVYEQYV. CDR3 in DNA: TGTGCCAGCAGCTTAGCTCCGGACAGGGTTCGGGTATACGAGCAGTACGTC.

This chain joins TRBV20-1 and TRBJ2-4; D remains unclear. Germline V gene data show CDR1 as DFQATT and CDR2 as SNEGSKA (reference sequence). CDR3 length equals 14 residues. With 3 bases removed from V and 0 bases from J, the gap between germline ends came to 9 bases. CDR3 loop: CSASGTRAKNIQYF. Written as DNA, the CDR3 is TGCAGTGCTAGTGGTACGAGAGCCAAAAACATTCAGTACTTC.

This clonotype appeared many times. The chain has TRBV7-6 and TRBJ1-4; TRBD1 matches 10 bases. CDR1 SGHVS and CDR2 FNYEAQ come from the germline V gene. CDR3 length: 14 amino acids. V was clipped by 3 bases and J by 6 bases; unmatched bases: 1. CDR3 coding DNA: TGTGCCAGCAGCTTCGGGACAGGGGATGAAAAACTGTTTTTT. The encoded protein is CASSFGTGDEKLFF.

The V call is TRBV29-1, the J call TRBJ2-3; 12 bases are a match to TRBD2. Germline-derived CDR1 and CDR2 are SQVTM and ANQGSEA. CDR3 length: 13 amino acids. The V gene end was trimmed by 7 bases and the J gene end by 6 bases; junction bases not matched to a gene: 5. Written as DNA, the CDR3 is TGCAGCGCCGGACTAGCGGGGCCGGATACGCAGTATTTT. Residues: CSAGLAGPDTQYF.

In its sample, this clonotype was seen a few times. The rearrangement joins TRBV7-9 to TRBJ2-1; D gene unclear. Trimming stripped 5 bases from V and 6 bases from J, with 17 bases between. This CDR3 comprises 15 residues. Germline CDR1 reads SEHNR; CDR2 reads FQNEAQ (reference sequence). CDR3: CASSQPPGVPNEQFF. CDR3 bases: TGTGCCAGCAGCCAACCCCCGGGCGTCCCCAATGAGCAGTTCTTC.

J is TRBJ2-2 and V is TRBV10-3; D unclear. Trimming left V 0 bases short and J 7 bases short, with 9 bases between. Germline CDR1 ENHRY, CDR2 SYGVKD. The CDR3 contains 14 residues. The CDR3 DNA follows: TGTGCCATCAGTGAGTCGCAACCGGGCGGGGAGCTGTTTTTT. It is translated as CAISESQPGGELFF.

This clonotype was seen more than once but under ten times. The J gene is TRBJ1-4, the V gene TRBV12-3 or TRBV12-4; 7 bases are shared with TRBD1. The CDR3 has 14 amino acids. Trimming cost V 3 bases and J 8 bases; bases outside gene matches: 6. The CDR3, as DNA: TGTGCCAGCAGTTTCCAGGGGGGTCGAGAAAAACTGTTTTTT. Protein: CASSFQGGREKLFF.

A few counts support this clonotype. This rearrangement joins TRBV11-1 to TRBJ2-7; no reliable D call. V was shortened by 5 bases and J by 2 bases, with 13 bases between the two germline ends. This CDR3 contains 14 residues. The germline gives CDR1 SGHAT, CDR2 FQDESV (reference sequence). The chain's CDR3 is CASSPFSSAYEQYF. The CDR3 nucleotides read TGTGCCAGCAGCCCTTTTAGCAGCGCCTACGAGCAGTACTTC.

This clonotype appeared a few times. This chain joins TRBV29-1 and TRBJ2-7; D is possibly TRBD1 or TRBD2 (6 bases each). CDR3 length equals 13 residues. V was shortened by 7 bases and J by 7 bases, with 20 bases between the two germline ends. Per germline, CDR1 SQVTM and CDR2 ANQGSEA. Written as DNA, the CDR3 is TGCAGCGGTATAACGGGGGCCGTCCGGGAGCAGTACTTC. This gives the protein CSGITGAVREQYF.

This clonotype was picked up many times. The chain is built from TRBV5-1 and TRBJ1-1, with D unclear. Trimming removed 4 bases at V and 1 base at J, with 14 bases between. CDR3 length equals 15 residues. The germline V gene has CDR1 SGHRS and CDR2 YFSETQ. For the CDR3, the DNA is TGCGCCAGCAGCCTACGTTTAACGGGGAACACTGAAGCTTTCTTT. Its protein is CASSLRLTGNTEAFF. Together with reference TRBV5-1 and TRBJ1-1, the CDR3 gives the full variable domain: KAGVTQTPRYLIKTRGQQVTLSCSPISGHRSVSWYQQTPGQGLQFLFEYFSETQRNKGNFPGRFSGRQFSNSRSEMNVSTLELGDSALYLCASSLRLTGNTEAFFGQGTRLTVV.

This clonotype was seen a handful of times. V is TRBV7-9 and J is TRBJ2-6, with 7 bases matching TRBD1. The V gene end was trimmed by 6 bases and the J gene end by 2 bases; junction bases not matched to a gene: 7. This CDR3 has 16 residues. Germline CDR1 reads SEHNR; CDR2 reads FQNEAQ (reference sequence). The CDR3 DNA sequence: TGTGCCAGCAGGTCTTTAGGGACAGCTGGGGCCAACGTCCTGACTTTC. Amino acid sequence: CASRSLGTAGANVLTF.

V gene TRBV2 combines with J gene TRBJ1-1, with D possibly TRBD1 on 6 matching bases. CDR1 and CDR2 from the germline V gene are SNHLY and FYNNEI. The V and J ends lost 2 bases and 5 bases respectively, with 9 bases between them. The length of the CDR3 is 13 residues. The CDR3 reads CASSETGCTEAFF. The CDR3 nucleotides read TGTGCCAGCAGTGAAACAGGGTGTACTGAAGCTTTCTTT. Full variable domain (missing parts from reference TRBV2 and TRBJ1-1): EPEVTQTPSHQVTQMGQEVILRCVPISNHLYFYWYRQILGQKVEFLVSFYNNEISEKSEIFDDQFSVERPDGSNFTLKIRSTKLEDSAMYFCASSETGCTEAFFGQGTRLTVV.

DNA for the CDR3: TGTGCCGTGCCGGGACTGGAACACCCTTACGAGCAGTACGTC. Amino acid sequence: CAVPGLEHPYEQYV. The gene calls are TRBV7-2 and TRBJ2-7, with TRBD2 as a possible D gene (6 bases). The V end was cut by 11 bases, the J end by 4 bases, with 21 bases between. CDR3 length: 14 amino acids. Germline values: CDR1 SGHTA, CDR2 FQGNSA.

This clonotype has more than one count but fewer than ten. The chain employs TRBV18 and TRBJ1-6, with 7 nucleotides matching TRBD1. Germline CDR1 and CDR2: KGHSH and LQKENI. The CDR3 has 14 amino acids. V shed 2 bases, J shed 8 bases, and the junction held 3 bases outside the gene matches. As DNA, the CDR3 is TGTGCCAGCTCACCAACAGGGGTAGATTCACCCCTCCACTTT. Protein sequence: CASSPTGVDSPLHF.

This clonotype has just a few counts. This sequence joins TRBV28 and TRBJ2-3; either TRBD1 or TRBD2 may fit D (5 bases each). V dropped 5 bases and J dropped 1 base, with 13 bases sitting between them. The CDR3 runs to 15 residues. The V gene's germline CDR1 is MDHEN and CDR2 SYDVKM. In DNA form, the CDR3 reads TGTGCCAGCAGTATGACCGGGACCGGCACAGATACGCAGTATTTT. This translates into CASSMTGTGTDTQYF.